This record concerns one T cell receptor (beta chain) sequence. Antigen unknown. This specimen comes from a study of cytomegalovirus exposure and HLA in healthy donors. About the study: Around 180 million T cells yielded around 120 million unique TCR beta sequences in earlier analysis.

Study-wide findings and caveats: Apart from CMV serostatus, no immune exposure information was available. Per published accounts, TCR beta sequences correctly predicted the HLA-A and HLA-B alleles of most subjects. There were under 200 TCR beta chains listed as cytomegalovirus-associated.

The CDR3 spans 14 residues. V dropped 5 bases and J dropped 7; count of bases not matched to a gene: 5. Germline values: CDR1 MNHEY, CDR2 SMNVEV (reference sequence). 60 Vbeta and 13 Jbeta primers were used in PCR. Sequencing was performed with immunoSEQ multiplex PCR; in TCRdb, only in-frame clones are kept and a portion is missing. Of 150,000 to 200,000 clones listed, more than 70% are singletons. Sequencing was performed on PBMCs. The chain combines TRBV27 with TRBJ1-4; 9 nucleotides agree with TRBD1. The sequence was collected from a male donor in good health and CMV-seronegative. The CDR3 sequence: CASSPTGGVEKLFF. In nucleotides, the CDR3 is TGTGCCAGCAGTCCCACAGGGGGCGTTGAAAAACTGTTTTTT.